Detailed here is one T cell receptor (beta chain). Original processing notes: Counts of nucleated cells, estimated from reference gene primer amplification, were obtained. Only in-frame clones appear in the TCRdb table, and some are missing; sequencing was by immunoSEQ multiplex PCR. The V and J calls and clone size come from that table; D and trimming were worked out from the DNA. The table shows just over 35,000 clones, with roughly 90% occurring only once. The sample is drawn from a study of blood T cell repertoires in COVID-19. In the study overall: Italy, Spain and the United States were the sources of the convalescent and acute COVID-19 samples.

This receptor was taken from a man aged 55 to 69 with acute or convalescent COVID-19. The sample consisted of peripheral blood.

The CDR3 DNA reads as TGCAGCGTCTTTCGACTAGCGGACTACGAGCAGTACTTC. Protein sequence: CSVFRLADYEQYF. The chain couples TRBV29-1 to TRBJ2-7; 9 bases map to TRBD2. Losses at the gene ends were 6 bases for V and 3 bases for J; bases not matched to a gene: 6. The CDR3 sequence is 13 residues long. Germline V gives CDR1 SQVTM, CDR2 ANQGSEA.